A single sample gave rise to the 9 T cell receptor beta chains below, sequenced in a study of T cell repertoires in cytomegalovirus infection. TCRdb independently ran MiXCR on the reads; one entry per CDR3 protein. The table includes 650,000 to 900,000 distinct CDR3 sequences, approximately 30% detected once. No antigens are known for them. Sequenced material: cultured CD8+ T cells from PBMCs, taken from culture after CMV antigen stimulation. The receptors stem from a human donor in good health (CMV status not recorded). Some clones in this sample may be carry-over from other donors' samples.

This clonotype was picked up one time. The chain employs TRBV6-5 and TRBJ2-5; 8 bases line up with TRBD2. Looked up from germline, CDR1 is MNHEY and CDR2 is SVGAGI. Trimming cost V 2 bases and J 4 bases; bases outside gene matches: 12. The CDR3 has 17 amino acids. The CDR3 DNA reads TGTGCCAGCAGTTACGGAGTAGCGGGGAGGGAAGGAGAGACCCAGTACTTC. This translates into CASSYGVAGREGETQYF.

At least ten counts were recorded for this clonotype. This chain connects TRBV19 to TRBJ1-2, with D uncertain. The CDR3 spans 12 residues. CDR1 LNHDA and CDR2 SQIVND come from the germline V gene (reference sequence). Trimming stripped 4 bases from V and 2 bases from J, with 5 bases between. CDR3 nucleotide sequence: TGTGCCAGTAGTACCCGAAACTATGGCTACACCTTC. Translating gives CASSTRNYGYTF.

The V and J genes are TRBV6-6 and TRBJ2-3; 10 bases fit TRBD1. CDR1 is MNHNY, CDR2 SVGAGI, per germline (reference sequence). V lost 8 bases and J lost 2; bases outside the gene matches: 10. The CDR3 totals 16 residues. CDR3 nucleotide sequence: TGTGCCAGCCGCGGGCTCGGGACAGGGGCCACAGATACGCAGTATTTT. It translates to CASRGLGTGATDTQYF.

The table lists this clonotype with a few counts. The rearrangement joins TRBV7-9 to TRBJ1-2; D is unclear. The CDR3 consists of 12 residues. Trimming took 5 bases from V and 8 from J, leaving 12 bases between them. Germline assignment: CDR1 SEHNR and CDR2 FQNEAQ (reference sequence). The CDR3 region is CASSPPREGYTF. Written as DNA, the CDR3 is TGTGCCAGCAGCCCTCCCCGTGAGGGCTACACCTTC. Drawing the rest from reference TRBV7-9 and TRBJ1-2, the complete variable domain is DTGVSQNPRHKITKRGQNVTFRCDPISEHNRLYWYRQTLGQGPEFLTYFQNEAQLEKSRLLSDRFSAERPKGSFSTLEIQRTEQGDSAMYLCASSPPREGYTFGSGTRLTVV.

This clonotype was seen once. The rearrangement links TRBV6-5 to TRBJ1-2; the D gene is possibly TRBD1 (5 bases). Germline assignment: CDR1 MNHEY and CDR2 SVGAGI. V lost 8 bases, J lost 8 bases, and 15 bases lay in between. There are 12 residues in the CDR3. The CDR3 DNA sequence: TGTGCCAGCGGGGGGTCCTCGAGGGGCTACACCTTC. Its protein product is CASGGSSRGYTF.

CDR3 in amino acids: CASSSGGSYGYTF. The CDR3 DNA follows: TGTGCCAGCAGCTCCGGAGGGAGCTATGGCTACACCTTC. J is TRBJ1-2 and V is TRBV6-5; the D is unclear. CDR1 is MNHEY, CDR2 SVGAGI, per germline. V dropped 6 bases and J dropped 4 bases, with 12 bases sitting between them. The length of the CDR3 is 13 residues.

Worth noting for this clonotype: One base away lies a much larger clone, so this may be a sequencing read error. The J gene is TRBJ1-4, the V gene TRBV7-4, with 8 bases identical to TRBD1. This CDR3 is 17 amino acids long. V shed 5 bases, J shed 7 bases, and the junction held 15 bases outside the gene matches. CDR1 is SGHVT, CDR2 SQSDAQ, per germline. The chain's CDR3 is CASSVLGTGGSLEKLFF. CDR3 coding DNA: TGTGCCAGCAGCGTACTAGGGACAGGCGGGTCCCTTGAAAAACTGTTTTTT. Combining the CDR3 with reference TRBV7-4 and TRBJ1-4 gives the whole variable domain GAGVSQSPRYKVAKRGRDVALRCDSISGHVTLYWYRQTLGQGSEVLTYSQSDAQRDKSGRPSGRFSAERPERSVSTLKIQRTEQGDSAVYLCASSVLGTGGSLEKLFFGSGTQLSVL.

The sample holds a few counts of this clonotype. The V and J genes are TRBV5-6 and TRBJ2-1; no firm D call. The CDR3 sequence is 11 residues long. V was clipped by 5 bases and J by 9 bases, with 9 bases between them. Looked up from germline, CDR1 is SGHDT and CDR2 is YYEEEE. CDR3 loop: CASSWVGEQFF. The DNA for the CDR3 is TGTGCCAGCAGTTGGGTGGGTGAGCAGTTCTTC.

This clonotype was seen a few times. The CDR3 spells CASSPGGALSNQPQHF. The CDR3 bases are TGTGCCAGCAGCCCCGGGGGGGCCCTTAGCAATCAGCCCCAGCATTTT. J is TRBJ1-5 and V is TRBV7-2, with D possibly TRBD1 on 6 matching bases. Germline V gene sequence: CDR1 SGHTA, CDR2 FQGNSA. The V end was cut by 5 bases, the J end by 0 bases, with 14 bases between. The CDR3 consists of 16 residues.